These T cell receptor beta chains were read from a single sample in a study of cytomegalovirus exposure and HLA in healthy donors. Method: immunoSEQ multiplex PCR; TCRdb's copy keeps in-frame clones and lacks some. The sample lists some 180,000 clones, roughly 80% occurring once. Specimen: PBMCs. The receptors here all came from a man between 35 and 55 years old in good health and CMV-seronegative. Each CDR3 is given with its conserved first and last residue.

CDR3 length | J gene | V gene | CDR3 protein
13 | TRBJ2-3 | TRBV19 | CASRLAGGLWQYF
14 | TRBJ2-7 | TRBV28 | CASSESGTRDEQYF
16 | TRBJ2-5 | TRBV10-1 | CASSDPRDGLRETQYF
14 | TRBJ1-1 | TRBV6-6 | CASRGQGRNTEAFF
15 | TRBJ1-5 | TRBV7-9 | CASSSHRSPNQPQHF
16 | TRBJ2-5 | TRBV6-5 | CASSYAQGLCQETQYF
12 | TRBJ1-2 | TRBV6-6 | CASRRQGHGYTF
12 | TRBJ1-2 | TRBV28 | CASSSLQGGYTF
14 | TRBJ2-1 | TRBV5-8 | CASSLVGGGGEQFF
12 | TRBJ1-1 | TRBV6-5 | CASSYGTAEAFF
15 | TRBJ2-7 | TRBV5-4 | CASSPRQGSSYEQYF
15 | TRBJ1-3 | TRBV5-4 | CASSPNPGQQDTIYF
14 | TRBJ2-1 | TRBV6-1 | CASRLAGSYNEQFF
12 | TRBJ2-5 | TRBV6-1 | CASSDGLFAQYF
11 | TRBJ2-7 | TRBV7-2 | CASSLNFEQYF
13 | TRBJ2-1 | TRBV6-5 | CASSRDTYNEQFF
15 | TRBJ2-1 | TRBV4-3 | CASSQDSGEYNEQFF
13 | TRBJ1-2 | TRBV27 | CASSPTERGGYTF
14 | TRBJ1-2 | TRBV5-6 | CASRPDRGHYGYTF
18 | TRBJ1-1 | TRBV30 | CAWSVLGGTGWGYTEAFF
14 | TRBJ2-2 | TRBV14 | CASSRTGLTGELFF
14 | TRBJ2-7 | TRBV19 | CASSRTGWFYEQYF
14 | TRBJ2-5 | TRBV5-1 | CASSGGTSGGTQYF
15 | TRBJ2-6 | TRBV27 | CASSLSRSGANVLTF
14 | TRBJ2-7 | TRBV2 | CASSRLAGGYEQYF
15 | TRBJ2-1 | TRBV7-9 | CASSSLQDSYNEQFF
14 | TRBJ1-5 | TRBV7-2 | CASSYGTVNQPQHF
14 | TRBJ2-1 | TRBV11-2 | CASSLSRTSNEQFF
15 | TRBJ1-5 | TRBV19 | CASSMGGQGFQPQHF
19 | TRBJ2-1 | TRBV9 | CASSVESGTSGLPYNEQFF
13 | TRBJ1-1 | TRBV29-1 | CSAETGILPEAFF
16 | TRBJ2-1 | TRBV5-1 | CASSWNDRGLYNEQFF
13 | TRBJ2-7 | TRBV4-2 | CASSHTSGGEQYF
15 | TRBJ1-4 | TRBV19 | CASSPDRAKNEKLFF
16 | TRBJ2-5 | TRBV5-1 | CASSLGTSGGQETQYF
13 | TRBJ1-2 | TRBV28 | CASSFGGTPGYTF
13 | TRBJ1-1 | TRBV6-1 | CASSRTGNTEAFF
13 | TRBJ2-7 | TRBV19 | CASSLSGSTEQYF